Listed below are T cell receptor beta chains from one sample, sequenced in a study of control samples from healthy donors and cancer patients. Using immunoSEQ multiplex PCR, the repertoire was profiled, and TCRdb retains in-frame clones only, with some absent. Seen here are almost 95,000 clones, 90% observed once, and the top ten hold around 3.5%. Sequencing was performed on blood. The receptors derive from a woman aged 18 to 35 in good health. Each CDR3 is given with its conserved first and last residue. The order of the fields is CDR3 protein, D gene, clone size, V gene, CDR3 length, J gene. D genes are given only for firm matches. Clone size appears in some rows only: once, few, many, or a class for an expanded clone.

CDR3 protein: CASSATSGGAGDEQFF; D gene: TRBD2; clone size: NA; V gene: TRBV5-1; CDR3 length: 16; J gene: TRBJ2-1
CDR3 protein: CASSIVWGHGNTIYF; D gene: NA; clone size: NA; V gene: TRBV19; CDR3 length: 15; J gene: TRBJ1-3
CDR3 protein: CATTYYDTQYF; D gene: NA; clone size: once; V gene: TRBV10-3; CDR3 length: 11; J gene: TRBJ2-3
CDR3 protein: CASSQGYSGGAAYNEQFF; D gene: TRBD2; clone size: NA; V gene: TRBV3-1/TRBV3-2; CDR3 length: 18; J gene: TRBJ2-1
CDR3 protein: CASSPPEGANGELFF; D gene: NA; clone size: NA; V gene: TRBV18; CDR3 length: 15; J gene: TRBJ2-2
CDR3 protein: CASSWGQREVGGYTF; D gene: TRBD1; clone size: NA; V gene: TRBV7-9; CDR3 length: 15; J gene: TRBJ1-2
CDR3 protein: CASSFDRSSGNTIYF; D gene: NA; clone size: NA; V gene: TRBV2; CDR3 length: 15; J gene: TRBJ1-3
CDR3 protein: CASSDEQPSSGNTIYF; D gene: NA; clone size: NA; V gene: TRBV2; CDR3 length: 16; J gene: TRBJ1-3
CDR3 protein: CASSPVGSGALRTGELFF; D gene: TRBD2; clone size: NA; V gene: TRBV3-1/TRBV3-2; CDR3 length: 18; J gene: TRBJ2-2
CDR3 protein: CASSPATGYGHQPQHF; D gene: TRBD1; clone size: few; V gene: TRBV5-8; CDR3 length: 16; J gene: TRBJ1-5
CDR3 protein: CASHRTGGSEGPSNYGYTF; D gene: TRBD1; clone size: NA; V gene: TRBV19; CDR3 length: 19; J gene: TRBJ1-2
CDR3 protein: CASSPVYDEQYF; D gene: NA; clone size: once; V gene: TRBV5-6; CDR3 length: 12; J gene: TRBJ2-7
CDR3 protein: CASSISGSKWGTQYF; D gene: NA; clone size: few; V gene: TRBV19; CDR3 length: 15; J gene: TRBJ2-3
CDR3 protein: CASSLGDRGPNEKLFF; D gene: TRBD1; clone size: NA; V gene: TRBV7-9; CDR3 length: 16; J gene: TRBJ1-4
CDR3 protein: CASSPGTARNQPQHF; D gene: TRBD1; clone size: NA; V gene: TRBV27; CDR3 length: 15; J gene: TRBJ1-5
CDR3 protein: CASSLGGPYEQYF; D gene: NA; clone size: NA; V gene: TRBV7-9; CDR3 length: 13; J gene: TRBJ2-7
CDR3 protein: CASSPRSGGNYGYTF; D gene: NA; clone size: NA; V gene: TRBV19; CDR3 length: 15; J gene: TRBJ1-2
CDR3 protein: CASSIGEGTQPQHF; D gene: NA; clone size: NA; V gene: TRBV19; CDR3 length: 14; J gene: TRBJ1-5
CDR3 protein: CATSTRDRDTGELFF; D gene: TRBD1; clone size: many; V gene: TRBV15; CDR3 length: 15; J gene: TRBJ2-2
CDR3 protein: CASSRRRRGSDNEKLFF; D gene: NA; clone size: NA; V gene: TRBV3-1/TRBV3-2; CDR3 length: 17; J gene: TRBJ1-4
CDR3 protein: CAISDPGNRGAGYTF; D gene: TRBD1; clone size: NA; V gene: TRBV10-3; CDR3 length: 15; J gene: TRBJ1-2